Following are 22 T cell receptor beta chains from one sample sequenced in a study of T cell responses to AZD1222 COVID-19 vaccine. Sequencing was performed with immunoSEQ multiplex PCR; in TCRdb, only in-frame clones are kept and a portion is missing. This repertoire shows about 81,000 clones, less than 95% found once; its top ten account for 8%. Sequencing was performed on peripheral blood, taken 28 days after the second AZD1222 dose. These TCRs come from an adult who received the AZD1222 COVID-19 vaccine.

This chain connects TRBV3-1 (or the pseudogene TRBV3-2) to TRBJ2-2; the D is unclear. The CDR3 is made up of 16 amino acids. With 1 base removed from V and 5 bases from J, the gap between germline ends came to 14 bases. Germline V gene lookup returns CDR1 LGHDT and CDR2 YNNKEL (reference sequence). The CDR3 DNA is TGTGCCAGCAGCCAAGCACGACTCCCCCAAACCGGGGAGCTGTTTTTT. It is translated as CASSQARLPQTGELFF.

The rearrangement joins TRBV9 to TRBJ1-6, with D perhaps matching TRBD1 (5 bases). The length of the CDR3 is 14 residues. The V and J ends lost 3 bases and 1 base respectively, with 5 bases between them. The germline V gene has CDR1 SGDLS and CDR2 YYNGEE. This chain's CDR3 is CASSGQSYNSPLHF. DNA for the CDR3: TGTGCCAGCAGCGGACAGTCCTATAATTCACCCCTCCACTTT.

This chain connects TRBV5-1 to TRBJ1-2; D unresolved. Trimming shortened V by 0 bases and J by 2 bases, and 5 bases separated the two germline ends. Per the germline V gene, CDR1 is SGHRS and CDR2 is YFSETQ. CDR3 length: 13 residues. CDR3 loop: CASSLEGNYGYTF. Here the CDR3 DNA reads TGCGCCAGCAGCTTGGAAGGGAACTATGGCTACACCTTC.

V is TRBV3-1 (or the pseudogene TRBV3-2) and J is TRBJ2-7; maybe TRBD2 (6 bases). Germline CDR1 reads LGHDT; CDR2 reads YNNKEL (reference sequence). V was pared by 4 bases and J by 4 bases, with 11 bases between. This CDR3 contains 13 residues. CDR3 loop: CASSRDSIYEQYF. The CDR3 nucleotides are TGTGCCAGCAGCCGGGACTCCATTTACGAGCAGTACTTC.

V and J are TRBV2 and TRBJ2-1; D gene unclear. CDR1 is SNHLY, CDR2 FYNNEI, per germline. This CDR3 spans 11 amino acids. The ends were cut back, 5 bases at V and 6 bases at J, with 5 bases in the middle. CDR3 sequence: CASSWVNEQFF. For the CDR3, the DNA is TGTGCCAGCAGTTGGGTCAATGAGCAGTTCTTC. Supplemented by reference TRBV2 and TRBJ2-1, the full variable domain reads EPEVTQTPSHQVTQMGQEVILRCVPISNHLYFYWYRQILGQKVEFLVSFYNNEISEKSEIFDDQFSVERPDGSNFTLKIRSTKLEDSAMYFCASSWVNEQFFGPGTRLTVL.

The chain uses TRBV5-1 and TRBJ2-1; perhaps TRBD2 as D (6 bases). V dropped 9 bases and J dropped 6 bases, with 16 bases sitting between them. The germline CDR1 and CDR2 sequences are SGHRS and YFSETQ. The length of the CDR3 is 13 residues. The CDR3: CATRRGAGNEQFF. The CDR3 coding sequence is TGCGCCACCCGGCGAGGAGCGGGCAATGAGCAGTTCTTC.

The chain uses TRBV30 and TRBJ2-1, with D unresolved. CDR1 GTSNPN and CDR2 SVGIG come from the germline V gene (reference sequence). V lost 0 bases to trimming and J lost 9 bases, with 15 bases between them. The CDR3 covers 14 residues. CDR3 DNA: TGTGCCTGGAGTGTAGGGTCCGTACTCAGTGAGCAGTTCTTC. It is translated as CAWSVGSVLSEQFF. The whole variable domain, filled in from reference TRBV30 and TRBJ2-1, reads SQTIHQWPATLVQPVGSPLSLECTVEGTSNPNLYWYRQAAGRGLQLLFYSVGIGQISSEVPQNLSASRPQDRQFILSSKKLLLSDSGFYLCAWSVGSVLSEQFFGPGTRLTVL.

The chain combines TRBV28 with TRBJ1-6, with unresolved D. The germline gives CDR1 MDHEN, CDR2 SYDVKM. V lost 2 bases, J lost 6 bases, and 8 bases lay in between. There are 14 residues in the CDR3. The CDR3, as DNA: TGTGCCAGCAGTTTACCAGGTCCTAATTCACCCCTCCACTTT. Encoded protein: CASSLPGPNSPLHF.

This rearrangement joins TRBV5-1 to TRBJ1-2; D is unresolved. This CDR3 is built from 14 residues. CDR1 and CDR2 (germline): SGHRS, YFSETQ. The ends were cut back, 0 bases at V and 3 bases at J, with 9 bases in the middle. The CDR3, as DNA: TGCGCCAGCAGCTTGGGTCAGGCAGACTATGGCTACACCTTC. This codes for CASSLGQADYGYTF.

This clone was picked up one time. The genes are TRBV18 and TRBJ1-1, with D perhaps TRBD1 (6 bases). CDR3 length: 15 amino acids. The germline V gene encodes CDR1 KGHSH and CDR2 LQKENI. Trimming took off 1 base at V and 1 base at J, with 10 bases between the two ends. Here the CDR3 DNA reads TGTGCCAGCTCACCACGGGAGGGGGAGAACACTGAAGCTTTCTTT. This encodes CASSPREGENTEAFF.

The J gene is TRBJ1-2, the V gene TRBV5-8; D may be TRBD1 (5 bases). This CDR3 has 13 amino acids. CDR1 and CDR2 from the germline V gene are SGHTS and YDEGEE. V was pared by 2 bases and J by 8 bases, with 13 bases between. The CDR3 DNA reads TGTGCCAGCAGCTTTGGGGCTAGAGAAGGCTACACCTTC. Its translation is CASSFGAREGYTF.

Here the CDR3 DNA reads TGTGCCAGTAGTGACTTCGCTCGTGGGGGCTACAATGAGCAGTTCTTC. Amino acid sequence: CASSDFARGGYNEQFF. The chain joins TRBV19 to TRBJ2-1; tentatively, D is TRBD1 or TRBD2 (5 bases each). The germline V gene encodes CDR1 LNHDA and CDR2 SQIVND (reference sequence). This CDR3 comprises 16 residues. V lost 5 bases and J 3 bases, leaving 17 bases between the germline ends.

This clone appeared a single time. The chain links TRBV30 to TRBJ1-1; D uncertain. Trimming took off 0 bases at V and 1 base at J, with 6 bases between the two ends. The CDR3 extends over 13 amino acids. Germline assignment: CDR1 GTSNPN and CDR2 SVGIG (reference sequence). DNA for the CDR3: TGTGCCTGGAGTGTAGCAGGGAACACTGAAGCTTTCTTT. It codes for CAWSVAGNTEAFF.

The sample holds a few counts of this clone. V is TRBV18 and J is TRBJ2-3; the match to TRBD2 covers 8 bases. The CDR3 is 15 residues long. After removal of 6 bases from V and 6 bases from J, the junction contained 11 bases not matched to a gene. CDR1 and CDR2 (germline): KGHSH, LQKENI. CDR3: CASSPTSVEVDTQYF. CDR3 nucleotide sequence: TGTGCCAGCTCGCCGACTAGCGTAGAAGTGGATACGCAGTATTTT.

This clone appeared once. The genes are TRBV9 and TRBJ2-7, with 7 positions matching TRBD1. Germline trimming cut 0 bases from V and 3 bases from J; bases unmatched to any gene: 6. CDR1 is SGDLS, CDR2 YYNGEE, per germline. The CDR3 is 15 amino acids. In nucleotides, the CDR3 is TGTGCCAGCAGCGTAGGAGGGGGCGGAGGCTACGAGCAGTACTTC. Its translation is CASSVGGGGGYEQYF.

This chain connects TRBV13 to TRBJ2-7; 9 positions agree with TRBD1. Germline values: CDR1 PRHDT, CDR2 FYEKMQ (reference sequence). The CDR3 has 18 residues. The J segment lost 1 base and the V segment lost 1 base, leaving 11 bases of the junction unmatched. CDR3 nucleotides: TGTGCCAGCAGCTTAGAGGGACAGGGACGTTCGGCATCCTACGAGCAGTACTTC. It specifies CASSLEGQGRSASYEQYF.

This clone was found a few times. This rearrangement joins TRBV30 to TRBJ2-4, with TRBD2 matching 7 bases. This CDR3 is built from 13 residues. V lost 5 bases to trimming and J lost 3 bases; unmatched junction nucleotides: 4. Germline V CDR1 and CDR2: GTSNPN, SVGIG (reference sequence). The CDR3 bases are TGTGCCTGGGGAGGGGAGGGCAAAAACATTCAGTACTTC. Amino acids: CAWGGEGKNIQYF.

The V gene is TRBV30, the J gene TRBJ1-6; maybe TRBD1 (5 bases). The CDR3 runs 15 residues. Germline values: CDR1 GTSNPN, CDR2 SVGIG (reference sequence). Trimming took off 2 bases at V and 9 bases at J, with 17 bases between the two ends. CDR3 protein: CAWSPRGVGISPLHF. The CDR3 bases are TGTGCCTGGAGTCCCAGAGGGGTCGGGATTTCACCCCTCCACTTT.

The rearrangement links TRBV29-1 to TRBJ2-7, with TRBD2 matching 15 bases. CDR3 size: 20 residues. Trimming removed 4 bases from V and 4 bases from J; junction bases left unmatched: 20. The germline gives CDR1 SQVTM, CDR2 ANQGSEA. In DNA form, the CDR3 reads TGCAGCGTTGTCGGCAGGGGAGGACTAGCGGGAGGGCCTCAATTGTACGAGCAGTACTTC. Translated, it gives CSVVGRGGLAGGPQLYEQYF.

This clone was seen a single time. The chain carries TRBV5-7 and TRBJ2-1, with 9 bases matching TRBD2. Being an ORF, TRBV5-7 has a function that is uncertain. The J segment lost 7 bases and the V segment lost 7 bases, leaving 15 bases of the junction unmatched. The CDR3 is 16 amino acids. CDR3 sequence reads: CASEWVRRREGNEQFF. The CDR3 DNA follows: TGTGCCAGCGAGTGGGTCCGAAGGCGGGAGGGGAATGAGCAGTTCTTC.

J is TRBJ2-7 and V is TRBV6-2 or TRBV6-3; TRBD2 matches 9 bases. Germline V gene sequence: CDR1 MNHEY, CDR2 SVGEGT. V shed 5 bases and J 4 bases; nucleotides not matched to a gene: 6. The CDR3 covers 14 residues. CDR3 bases: TGTGCCAGCAGTGGTCTGGCGGGAGGGTACGAGCAGTACTTC. Protein sequence: CASSGLAGGYEQYF.

This chain uses TRBV30 with TRBJ1-5, with D uncertain. The V end lost 7 bases, the J end lost 1 base, and 14 bases lay between the germline ends. The CDR3 is made up of 14 amino acids. Germline lookup yields CDR1 GTSNPN and CDR2 SVGIG (reference sequence). The CDR3 loop reads CASTSTASNQPQHF. Written as DNA, the CDR3 is TGTGCCTCCACCTCGACGGCGAGCAATCAGCCCCAGCATTTT.